Shown below are 14 T cell receptor beta chains from a single sample sequenced in a study of Graves' ophthalmopathy and Graves' hyperthyroidism. RNA transcripts served as template for amplifying TCR beta CDR3 sequences. HTBI primers were used in a first-round RT-PCR, which preceded a second-round multiplex PCR. Using its own MiXCR run on the multiplex PCR reads, TCRdb lists one record per CDR3 protein. The sample lists 340,000 or so distinct CDR3 sequences, 17% seen once, with over 9% in the top ten. The specimen sequenced was peripheral blood. These receptors all stem from an adult man with Graves' ophthalmopathy.

This clonotype was seen repeatedly, ten times or more. The rearrangement uses TRBV20-1 and TRBJ1-2; 8 nucleotides align to TRBD1. With V trimmed by 6 bases and J by 7 bases, 13 bases remained unmatched. CDR3 size: 14 residues. The germline V gene has CDR1 DFQATT and CDR2 SNEGSKA (reference sequence). For the CDR3, the DNA is TGCAGTGCAAGGGAGGGCAGGGGGCTTGGTGGCTACACCTTC. Amino acid sequence: CSAREGRGLGGYTF.

This clonotype was seen at least ten times. CDR3 nucleotide sequence: TGCAGTGCTACCCCTATCGGGACGGGAGGCTATGGCTACACCTTC. Its protein is CSATPIGTGGYGYTF. The chain combines TRBV20-1 with TRBJ1-2, with TRBD1 as a possible D gene (5 bases). This CDR3 has 15 amino acids. In germline, CDR1 is DFQATT, CDR2 SNEGSKA (reference sequence). Trimming took off 4 bases at V and 4 bases at J, with 19 bases between the two ends.

This clonotype came up many times. The chain joins TRBV19 to TRBJ1-5; D unclear. Germline-derived CDR1 and CDR2 are LNHDA and SQIVND (reference sequence). V was shortened by 10 bases and J by 4 bases, with 8 bases between the two germline ends. The length of the CDR3 is 11 residues. CDR3 DNA: TGTGCCATGTCGGGAAATCAGCCCCAGCATTTT. As protein: CAMSGNQPQHF.

Ten or more counts support this clonotype. The rearrangement joins TRBV12-3 or TRBV12-4 to TRBJ1-1; 8 positions match TRBD1. The trim removed 7 bases at V and 3 bases at J, leaving 1 base unmatched. The CDR3 consists of 12 residues. The CDR3 DNA sequence: TGTGCCAGCAACAGGGGGGACACTGAAGCTTTCTTT. This gives the protein CASNRGDTEAFF.

This clonotype was counted once. This sequence may be a read error, since a much larger clone differs from it by one base. The CDR3 reads CASTVNPDVRGFYGYTF. The CDR3 coding sequence is TGTGCCAGCACCGTTAACCCCGATGTAAGGGGGTTCTATGGCTACACCTTC. The V and J genes are TRBV9 and TRBJ1-2; D possibly corresponds to TRBD1 (6 bases). CDR1 SGDLS and CDR2 YYNGEE come from the germline V gene. The CDR3 spans 17 residues. Deletions cut 6 bases from V and 4 bases from J, with 25 bases between.

This clonotype has a count of ten or more. The rearrangement uses TRBV19 and TRBJ2-7, with TRBD2 matching 10 bases. The CDR3 is 16 amino acids. V was pared by 5 bases and J by 0 bases, with 7 bases of the junction left unmatched. CDR1 is LNHDA, CDR2 SQIVND, per germline (reference sequence). This CDR3 reads CASSGSGTSASYEQYF. In DNA, the CDR3 is TGTGCCAGTAGTGGATCCGGGACTAGCGCCTCCTACGAGCAGTACTTC.

This clonotype has at least ten counts. This chain uses TRBV4-2 with TRBJ2-6, with 8 nucleotides matching TRBD1. This CDR3 comprises 21 residues. Germline CDR1 reads LGHNA; CDR2 reads YNFKEQ. Trimming cost V 4 bases and J 1 base; bases outside gene matches: 18. DNA of the CDR3: TGTGCCAGCAGCCCACGGCCCCTACAGGGGGTCCTGTATTCTGGGGCCAACGTCCTGACTTTC. Its protein is CASSPRPLQGVLYSGANVLTF.

Concerning this clonotype: One base away lies a much larger clone, so this may be a sequencing read error. This chain uses TRBV5-1 with TRBJ1-2, with D possibly matching TRBD1 (6 bases). Germline loops: CDR1 SGHRS, CDR2 YFSETQ. The CDR3 runs to 15 residues. With 4 bases removed from V and 6 bases from J, the gap between germline ends came to 19 bases. CDR3 in amino acids: CASSPDSYKSHGYTF. CDR3 coding DNA: TGCGCCAGCAGCCCGGACAGCTACAAATCCCATGGCTACACCTTC. Supplemented by reference TRBV5-1 and TRBJ1-2, the full variable domain reads KAGVTQTPRYLIKTRGQQVTLSCSPISGHRSVSWYQQTPGQGLQFLFEYFSETQRNKGNFPGRFSGRQFSNSRSEMNVSTLELGDSALYLCASSPDSYKSHGYTFGSGTRLTVV.

The rearrangement uses TRBV6-9 and TRBJ1-2; maybe TRBD1 (6 bases). Germline loops: CDR1 MNHGY, CDR2 SVAAGI. Trimming stripped 4 bases from V and 6 bases from J, with 21 bases between. CDR3 size: 16 residues. The CDR3 is CASSCATGDFSDGYTF. In nucleotides, the CDR3 is TGTGCCAGCAGTTGCGCGACAGGCGACTTTTCGGATGGCTACACCTTC.

This clonotype was seen many times. The V and J genes are TRBV6-1 and TRBJ2-2; 15 bases line up with TRBD2. Per germline, CDR1 MNHNS and CDR2 SASEGT. The CDR3 length is 16 residues. The trim removed 5 bases at V and 4 bases at J, leaving 2 bases unmatched. DNA for the CDR3: TGTGCCAGCAGTAGGGGACTAGCGGGAGGCACCGGGGAGCTGTTTTTT. Its translation: CASSRGLAGGTGELFF.

This clonotype was detected ten times or more. CDR3 bases: TGTGCCAGCAGCCAAGACAGAAGGGTTCAGGGTCAGCCCCAGCATTTT. This encodes CASSQDRRVQGQPQHF. The V gene is TRBV4-2, the J gene TRBJ1-5; D may be TRBD1 (5 bases). Germline V CDR1 and CDR2: LGHNA, YNFKEQ. This CDR3 contains 16 residues. V lost 0 bases and J 6 bases, leaving 15 bases between the germline ends.

There are many counts of this clonotype. This rearrangement joins TRBV20-1 to TRBJ1-2; maybe TRBD1 (6 bases). V lost 8 bases, J lost 4 bases, and 26 bases lay in between. Looked up from germline, CDR1 is DFQATT and CDR2 is SNEGSKA (reference sequence). This CDR3 contains 16 residues. CDR3 sequence: CSTITTGVNTLYGYTF. CDR3 DNA: TGCAGTACAATAACGACAGGAGTGAACACCCTCTATGGCTACACCTTC.

This clonotype was seen repeatedly, ten times or more. The chain is built from TRBV6-5 and TRBJ1-1, with D possibly being TRBD1 (5 bases). V lost 7 bases, J lost 2 bases, and 11 bases lay in between. The length of the CDR3 is 13 residues. CDR1 MNHEY and CDR2 SVGAGI come from the germline V gene. DNA for the CDR3: TGTGCCAGCATGTTAACAGGAAACACTGAAGCTTTCTTT. The encoded protein is CASMLTGNTEAFF.

This clonotype was observed many times. The V and J genes are TRBV2 and TRBJ1-5; D is undetermined. Deletions cut 6 bases from V and 6 bases from J, with 18 bases between. The CDR3 has 15 amino acids. Per germline, CDR1 SNHLY and CDR2 FYNNEI. The CDR3 DNA is TGTGCCAGCAGCGGGTCACGAACTGTTGGTCAGCCCCAGCATTTT. Its translation is CASSGSRTVGQPQHF.